What follows is one T cell receptor (beta chain) and its context. Its antigen is as yet unknown. The data were obtained in a study of T cell responses to AZD1222 COVID-19 vaccine. Study-level results: Females outnumbered males among donors, who were mostly white British; clonal diversity was possibly underestimated.

The germline CDR1 and CDR2 sequences are SGHTA and FQGNSA. V lost 8 bases, J lost 5 bases, and 13 bases lay in between. The CDR3 extends over 13 amino acids. The repertoire was sequenced with immunoSEQ multiplex PCR; TCRdb's copy has only in-frame clones and lacks some. The repertoire table contains 150,000 or so clones. The chain uses TRBV7-2 and TRBJ2-4; D remains unclear. This TCR was sampled from an adult in good health. Sequenced sample: peripheral blood. The CDR3 nucleotides are TGTGCCAGCGGGCGACCCACCGAAAACATTCAGTACTTC. Translated, it gives CASGRPTENIQYF.